This record concerns one T cell receptor (beta chain) sequence. Its antigen is currently unknown. The sample belongs to a study of CD8 T cell repertoires and HIV-1 epitope variants. Across the study: Each of Twenty-five Gag and Nef epitope peptides stimulated a separate culture. Controls were a CMV, EBV and flu peptide pool, Ebola AY9 negative control, and no-peptide well. An approximately 10-day culture received IL-2, IL-7 and IL-15 on days 3 and 7. Overall study results and limits: This assay reports beta chains of antigen-expanded cells, not T cell function.

Clones were read by immunoSEQ multiplex PCR, and TCRdb kept only the in-frame ones, dropping some. This sample has some 5,400 clones, with under 70% found just once. The origin of this receptor is a male donor with HIV. The sample taken for sequencing was cultured CD8+ T cells derived from PBMCs.

In DNA, the CDR3 is TGTGCCAGTAGTGGGACTAGCTTAAGCAAGAACACCGGGGAGCTGTTTTTT. This gives the protein CASSGTSLSKNTGELFF. This chain links TRBV19 with TRBJ2-2; 9 nucleotides match TRBD2. Trimming at V came to 5 bases and at J to 1 base, leaving 8 bases not matched to a gene. Germline V gene sequence: CDR1 LNHDA, CDR2 SQIVND (reference sequence). The CDR3 runs to 17 residues.